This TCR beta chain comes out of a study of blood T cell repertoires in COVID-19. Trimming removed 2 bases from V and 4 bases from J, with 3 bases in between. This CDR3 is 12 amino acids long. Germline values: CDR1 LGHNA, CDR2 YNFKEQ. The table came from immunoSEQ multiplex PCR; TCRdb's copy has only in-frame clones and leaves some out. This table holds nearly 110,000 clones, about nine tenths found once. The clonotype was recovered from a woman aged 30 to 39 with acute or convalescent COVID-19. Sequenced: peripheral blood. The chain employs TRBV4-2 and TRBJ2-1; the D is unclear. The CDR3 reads CASSQQYNEQFF. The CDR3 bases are TGTGCCAGCAGCCAACAATACAATGAGCAGTTCTTC.